This T cell receptor beta chain was found in a study of cytomegalovirus exposure and HLA in healthy donors. Whole-study results and caveats: Upon later analysis, HLA-associated TCR beta chains proved more clonally expanded than other, equally common chains.

Points on this clone: The antigen remains unidentified.

The CDR3 length is 14 residues. Germline CDR1 and CDR2: MNHEY and SVGAGI. V was clipped by 6 bases and J by 0 bases, with 9 bases between them. The PCR was carried out with 60 Vbeta primers and 13 Jbeta primers. Clones were read by immunoSEQ multiplex PCR, and TCRdb kept only the in-frame ones, dropping some. The table includes fewer than 95,000 clones, 85% detected once. The chain joins TRBV6-5 to TRBJ1-5, with a tentative D call TRBD1 (5 bases). This clonotype was obtained from a man aged 35 to 55 in good health and CMV-seropositive. The specimen was PBMCs. The CDR3 nucleotides are TGTGCCAGCAGGGCTGACAGTAGCAATCAGCCCCAGCATTTT. Encoded protein: CASRADSSNQPQHF.